This entry concerns a single T cell receptor (beta chain). Its antigen specificity is not known. No much larger clone is present one base from it, and per-base qualities are unavailable. The data are from a study of blood T cell repertoires in COVID-19 (dated by TCRdb to between 2020 and 2021). For the wider study: Samples covering the acute and convalescent phases of COVID-19 were provided by collaborators in the United States, Italy and Spain. The prospective study material was composed of cDNA or gDNA derived from T cells, B-cell-depleted T cells, or PBMCs. The dataset comprised deeply sampled blood TCRbeta repertoires from subjects exposed to, actively infected with, or recovered from COVID-19. The repertoires were made available in a free public database intended to serve as a resource for research on the immune response to SARS-CoV-2. Samples were obtained from the ongoing ImmuneRACE study (first 160 participants) and from 950 to 1,500 subjects provided by 6 global collaborators. Nearly every sample came with metadata listing a de-identified subject ID, COVID-19 status, age in years and sex. Where available, HLA class I and class II types were obtained from metadata supplied by the sample provider rather than from assay-based typing. The full study reports these points: Clinical and demographic metadata were provided uncurated, with the amount varying by source and participant.

Each collaborating institution followed its own protocols to collect whole blood in K2EDTA tubes. For TCRbeta analysis, collaborator samples were shipped as frozen whole blood, as isolated PBMCs, or as DNA extracted from either sample type. The immunoSEQ Assay, a bias-controlled multiplex PCR, was used to amplify TCRbeta CDR3 regions from genomic DNA. Per the original workflow: The number of nucleated cells in each sample was estimated by amplification of reference gene primers within the assay. Sequence reads were collapsed and filtered to measure the absolute abundance of every unique TCRbeta CDR3 rearrangement. For each sample, productive Simpson clonality was calculated by taking the square root of Simpson's diversity index across productive rearrangements. TCRdb took this table from immuneACCESS and kept in-frame rearrangements with V and J called. Such tables lack part of the clones; where checked against another copy, unresolved V genes explain under half of the gap, and the rest is unexplained. The V and J calls and the clone size are those of that table, but D and trimming were determined from the DNA. The sample has 70,000 or so clones on record, approximately 90% of them singletons. The biggest ten clones account for under 6.5% of the sample.

A distance of 11 bases separates the germline ends of V and J, which lose 5 bases and 1 base respectively. CDR1 and CDR2 are read off the germline V gene (reference sequence) as LNHDA and SQIVND. From the cysteine up to the phenylalanine, the CDR3 has a length of 14 residues. The only DNA kept is the CDR3, 42 bases in frame from the first base. This receptor was taken from a young woman with acute or convalescent COVID-19. The chain links TRBV19 with TRBJ1-1, with the D segment identity uncertain. Sequencing used peripheral blood. Here is the DNA: TGTGCCAGTAGTCCCTCGGGAACGAACACTGAAGCTTTCTTT. This gives the protein CASSPSGTNTEAFF.